The clone carrying this T cell receptor beta chain was found a few times. Its antigen is unidentified. It was 5'RACE with constant-segment primers that produced the TCR alpha and TCR beta cDNA libraries, which carried sample barcodes and UMIs. TCRdb fed the 5' RACE reads into MiXCR, producing one record per CDR3 protein. Here the sample spans under 450,000 distinct CDR3 sequences, approximately 15% being singletons. This sample stems from a study of T-cell memory formation after mild COVID-19. From germline, CDR1 is SGHRS and CDR2 YFSETQ. With 5 bases removed from V and 4 bases from J, the gap between germline ends came to 12 bases. This CDR3 region has 13 residues. General observations from the study: Detection of some responders pre-infection suggested pre-existing cross-reactive memory T cells participated. Those CD4+ clones that contracted were mainly in CM and EM (CD8+ ones in EMRA).

The chain has TRBV5-1 and TRBJ1-1; D is perhaps TRBD1 (6 bases). The clonotype originates from a man aged 18-30 years who had mild COVID-19 (a few samples of this study predate the infection). Cell type and time point are not known. The sequenced sample consisted of PBMCs or a T cell subset sorted from them (not recorded which). CDR3 DNA sequence: TGCGCCAGCAGGAGGGGGGGGTCCACTGAAGCTTTCTTT. It specifies CASRRGGSTEAFF.